This is a list of T cell receptor beta chains from one sample in a study of shared clonotypes between healthy human individuals. This table comes from immunoSEQ multiplex PCR, and its TCRdb copy is limited to in-frame clones, with some not included. This repertoire shows some 2.1 million clones, about 94% found once; its top ten account for 1.5% to 2%. Sequencing used naive CD8+ T cells from PBMCs. The source is a man between 18 and 29 years old in good health. Some clones in this sample may be carry-over from other donors' samples. Each CDR3 is given with its conserved first and last residue. A D gene is named only where the DNA matches it firmly. A clone size is listed for some rows: how often the clone was seen (once, few, many), or a class if it is expanded.

v_gene	j_gene	d_gene	abundance	CDR3aa	CDR3nt
TRBV29-1	TRBJ2-1	.	.	CSANGPGIAYNEQFF	TGCAGCGCCAACGGGCCCGGGATTGCCTACAATGAGCAGTTCTTC
TRBV28	TRBJ2-3	.	.	CASSFGGYSTDTQYF	TGTGCCAGCAGTTTCGGCGGGTATAGCACAGATACGCAGTATTTT
TRBV27	TRBJ1-2	.	few	CASSSGRIYGYTF	TGTGCCAGCAGTTCTGGCAGGATCTATGGCTACACCTTC
TRBV29-1	TRBJ2-1	.	.	CSVGTGAYNEQFF	TGCAGCGTTGGTACAGGCGCCTACAATGAGCAGTTCTTC
TRBV9	TRBJ2-1	TRBD2	.	CASSVAGLAGEREQFF	TGTGCCAGCAGCGTGGCCGGACTAGCGGGGGAGCGGGAGCAGTTCTTC
TRBV11-2	TRBJ2-3	.	.	CASTPSLLVDTQYF	TGTGCCAGCACCCCATCCCTGTTAGTTGATACGCAGTATTTT
TRBV5-6	TRBJ1-2	.	.	CASSLLSDGYTF	TGTGCCAGCAGCTTGCTCTCAGATGGCTACACCTTC
TRBV29-1	TRBJ2-1	.	.	CSAEGGEGVNEQFF	TGCAGCGCAGAAGGTGGGGAAGGGGTCAATGAGCAGTTCTTC
TRBV9	TRBJ2-7	TRBD2	once	CASSVSGGGTYEQYF	TGTGCCAGCAGCGTATCGGGCGGGGGGACCTACGAGCAGTACTTC
TRBV9	TRBJ1-1	.	.	CASSGPRAGEAFF	TGTGCCAGCAGCGGGCCCAGGGCAGGTGAAGCTTTCTTT
TRBV7-9	TRBJ2-7	.	.	CASSPVRGGGSYEQYF	TGTGCCAGCAGCCCGGTGAGGGGAGGGGGGAGCTACGAGCAGTACTTC
TRBV15	TRBJ2-7	.	.	CATSSDGSYEQYF	TGTGCCACCAGCAGTGATGGCTCCTACGAGCAGTACTTC
TRBV9	TRBJ2-7	.	once	CASSSWTGAFYEQYF	TGTGCCAGCAGCTCGTGGACGGGGGCTTTCTACGAGCAGTACTTC
TRBV21-1	TRBJ1-5	.	.	CASSKAGDWGNQPQHF	TGTGCCAGCAGCAAAGCAGGAGATTGGGGCAATCAGCCCCAGCATTTT
TRBV6-5	TRBJ1-1	TRBD1	.	CASSAGGTEAFF	TGTGCCAGCAGTGCAGGGGGCACTGAAGCTTTCTTT
TRBV4-3	TRBJ1-3	.	.	CASSQGTAHGNTIYF	TGCGCCAGCAGCCAAGGTACAGCTCATGGAAACACCATATATTTT
TRBV7-9	TRBJ2-4	.	.	CASSPPVVAKNIQYF	TGTGCCAGCAGTCCTCCGGTTGTAGCCAAAAACATTCAGTACTTC
TRBV29-1	TRBJ2-7	TRBD2	.	CSVEDLRAGVSYEQYF	TGCAGCGTTGAAGATCTACGAGCGGGAGTCTCCTACGAGCAGTACTTC
TRBV27	TRBJ1-5	.	.	CASAEYGNQPQHF	TGTGCCAGCGCGGAGTACGGCAATCAGCCCCAGCATTTT